The entry below describes one T cell receptor (beta chain). Antigen specificity is unknown. The data originate from a study of shared clonotypes between healthy human individuals. Study at large: CD4 naive cells filled three plates per donor, CD4 memory three, CD8 naive two and CD8 memory one.

Whole-study findings and limits: Sampling covered blood only; tissue repertoires likely differ. Unshared clonotypes carried lower generation probabilities than those common to all four donors.

At a deep level, the assay was run. Some clones are missing from TCRdb's copy, which holds only in-frame ones; the method was immunoSEQ multiplex PCR. The profile shows approximately 1.1 million clones, approximately 80% of them singletons. Germline V CDR1 and CDR2: SGHRS, YFSETQ. The V gene end was trimmed by 4 bases and the J gene end by 9 bases; junction bases not matched to a gene: 7. This CDR3 spans 13 amino acids. The chain employs TRBV5-1 and TRBJ2-1, with TRBD1 matching 7 bases. The source material was memory CD4+ T cells from PBMCs. As for subset: CD45RA-negative fraction. The receptor comes from a man in his late teens or twenties in good health. Some clones in this sample may be carry-over from other donors' samples. The CDR3 loop reads CASSADRAGEQFF. Here the CDR3 DNA reads TGCGCCAGCAGCGCCGACAGGGCAGGTGAGCAGTTCTTC.